Shown below are 20 T cell receptor beta chains from a single sample sequenced in a study of T cells after somatic rescue of genetic block. Clones were sequenced by immunoSEQ multiplex PCR, and TCRdb holds only the in-frame ones, with some missing. The table records some 70,000 clones, approximately 91% of them present only once. Sequenced: peripheral blood mononuclear cells (PBMCs). Every receptor here comes from a man aged 30 to 45.

This chain's CDR3 is CAWSTRGKGSEQYF. CDR3 sequence (DNA): TGTGCCTGGAGTACGCGGGGGAAGGGGTCCGAGCAGTACTTC. This chain links TRBV30 with TRBJ2-7; 7 nucleotides align to TRBD2. This CDR3 has 14 amino acids. CDR1 is GTSNPN, CDR2 SVGIG, per germline (reference sequence). The trim removed 2 bases at V and 6 bases at J, leaving 10 bases unmatched.

The genes are TRBV18 and TRBJ1-3; D is perhaps TRBD1 (6 bases). The V and J ends lost 2 bases and 0 bases respectively, with 11 bases between them. The CDR3 sequence is 16 residues long. Germline-derived CDR1 and CDR2 are KGHSH and LQKENI. This CDR3 is CASSPVWDNSGNTIYF. CDR3 in DNA: TGTGCCAGCTCACCAGTTTGGGACAACTCTGGAAACACCATATATTTT.

This clone has only one observation. The chain links TRBV5-4 to TRBJ1-2, with TRBD1 as a possible D gene (5 bases). Germline V CDR1 and CDR2: SGHNT, YYREEE (reference sequence). The CDR3 totals 13 residues. Trimming removed 3 bases from V and 2 bases from J, with 8 bases in between. The CDR3 sequence: CASSSGQNYGYTF. The CDR3 nucleotides read TGTGCCAGCAGCTCCGGACAAAACTATGGCTACACCTTC.

The genes are TRBV28 and TRBJ2-7, with a possible D match to TRBD2 (6 bases). The CDR3 consists of 14 residues. Per germline, CDR1 MDHEN and CDR2 SYDVKM. V lost 6 bases and J lost 5, with 17 bases in between. Written as DNA, the CDR3 is TGTGCCAGCAGCCAGGGAGGATCCCTCCACGAGCAGTACTTC. Amino acid sequence: CASSQGGSLHEQYF.

The V call is TRBV4-1, the J call TRBJ1-5, with TRBD1 matching over 9 bases. The CDR3 extends over 16 amino acids. With V trimmed by 3 bases and J by 7 bases, 10 bases remained unmatched. Germline V CDR1 and CDR2: MGHRA, YSYEKL. The DNA of the CDR3 is TGCGCCAGCAGCCAGGCCGGGACAGGGAATGTCCAGCCCCAGCATTTT. Protein: CASSQAGTGNVQPQHF.

This chain links TRBV28 with TRBJ1-5; D unresolved. In germline, CDR1 is MDHEN, CDR2 SYDVKM. CDR3 length: 17 residues. V dropped 1 base and J dropped 0 bases, with 13 bases sitting between them. CDR3 sequence: CASSLSTIRYSNQPQHF. CDR3 coding DNA: TGTGCCAGCAGTTTATCCACTATAAGGTATAGCAATCAGCCCCAGCATTTT.

The gene calls are TRBV11-2 and TRBJ2-2; D remains unclear. This CDR3 has 12 residues. The germline V and J ends were trimmed by 5 bases and 4 bases, with 5 bases remaining between them. Germline CDR1 and CDR2: SGHAT and FQNNGV. CDR3 bases: TGTGCCAGCAGCGGACCCACCGGGGAGCTGTTTTTT. It is translated as CASSGPTGELFF.

V usage is TRBV10-2 and J usage is TRBJ1-5; D remains ambiguous. Germline CDR1 is WSHSY and CDR2 is SAAADI. V lost 3 bases and J lost 3, with 12 bases in between. The CDR3 runs to 15 residues. The CDR3 reads CASSDHSILNQPQHF. The CDR3 DNA reads TGCGCCAGCAGTGACCATTCCATCCTCAATCAGCCCCAGCATTTT.

The V and J genes are TRBV29-1 and TRBJ2-5; TRBD1 matches 8 bases. Germline values: CDR1 SQVTM, CDR2 ANQGSEA. Trimming took 0 bases from V and 5 from J; bases not matched to a gene: 8. The CDR3 spans 15 residues. CDR3 sequence reads: CSVEDLAGGRETQYF. The CDR3 DNA follows: TGCAGCGTTGAAGATCTTGCAGGGGGCCGGGAGACCCAGTACTTC.

V and J are TRBV28 and TRBJ2-3; no firm D call. This CDR3 has 15 residues. Germline CDR1 is MDHEN and CDR2 is SYDVKM. Trimming removed 6 bases at V and 3 bases at J, with 16 bases between. The CDR3 loop is CASRHGFRITDTQYF. The CDR3 nucleotides are TGTGCCAGCAGACACGGCTTCCGGATTACAGATACGCAGTATTTT.

The rearrangement uses TRBV7-9 and TRBJ1-1; D is undetermined. The CDR3 consists of 15 residues. The ends were cut back, 4 bases at V and 4 bases at J, with 16 bases in the middle. Germline V gives CDR1 SEHNR, CDR2 FQNEAQ (reference sequence). The CDR3 loop is CASSSRGGEGTEAFF. Here the CDR3 DNA reads TGTGCCAGCAGCTCTCGTGGCGGGGAGGGCACTGAAGCTTTCTTT.

V usage is TRBV10-1 and J usage is TRBJ2-3; no clear D. Deletions cut 6 bases from V and 0 bases from J, with 10 bases between. CDR1 is WNHNN, CDR2 SYGVQD, per germline (reference sequence). CDR3 length: 14 residues. As DNA, the CDR3 is TGCGCCAGCAGCCCCTGGCTCAGCACAGATACGCAGTATTTT. The encoded protein is CASSPWLSTDTQYF.

DNA for the CDR3: TGTGCCGTCGCCGGGACTAGCGCGTTCAATGAGCAGTTCTTC. Translation gives CAVAGTSAFNEQFF. This chain connects TRBV19 to TRBJ2-1, with TRBD2 matching 10 bases. This CDR3 has 14 residues. CDR1 LNHDA and CDR2 SQIVND come from the germline V gene (reference sequence). J gave up 6 bases and V 11 bases, and 10 bases lay outside the gene matches.

This chain connects TRBV4-1 to TRBJ2-7; a weak D match, TRBD2 (6 bases). Germline CDR1 reads MGHRA; CDR2 reads YSYEKL. This CDR3 is built from 15 residues. Trimming removed 5 bases from V and 2 bases from J, with 16 bases in between. The DNA for the CDR3 is TGCGCCAGCAGCACACGCGGGGCGGATACCTACGAGCAGTACTTC. This codes for CASSTRGADTYEQYF.

The rearrangement links TRBV5-3 to TRBJ2-3, with no clear D. TRBV5-3 is marked as an open reading frame, function uncertain. The CDR3 consists of 18 residues. V lost 1 base, J lost 0 bases, and 18 bases lay in between. CDR3 amino acids: CARSLKSRKITSTDTQYF. The CDR3 DNA reads TGTGCCAGAAGCTTGAAGTCCAGGAAAATTACTAGCACAGATACGCAGTATTTT.

The CDR3 reads CASSKGRPKGDTQYF. For the CDR3, the DNA is TGTGCCAGCAGTAAGGGACGCCCAAAAGGGGATACGCAGTATTTT. The chain joins TRBV25-1 to TRBJ2-3; D is tentatively TRBD1 or TRBD2 (5 bases each). V lost 5 bases, J lost 6 bases, and 18 bases lay in between. This CDR3 region has 15 residues. The germline gives CDR1 MGHDK, CDR2 SYGVNS.

This clone has just one count. J is TRBJ2-5 and V is TRBV21-1. TRBV21-1 is designated a pseudogene. The CDR3 is 12 amino acids. As DNA, the CDR3 is TGTGCCAGCCGGAGGGGGCAAGAGACCCAGTACTTC. This gives the protein CASRRGQETQYF.

The count of this clone is one. This chain joins TRBV6-1 and TRBJ2-7; no clear D. CDR1 and CDR2 from the germline V gene are MNHNS and SASEGT. This CDR3 contains 12 residues. Trimming cost V 4 bases and J 3 bases, with 7 bases left between them. As DNA, the CDR3 is TGTGCCAGCAGTGGTATGCGCTACGAGCAGTACTTC. Its translation: CASSGMRYEQYF.

This clone occurred a few times. This chain joins TRBV30 and TRBJ1-2, with 8 bases matching TRBD1. Per the germline V gene, CDR1 is GTSNPN and CDR2 is SVGIG (reference sequence). CDR3 length: 13 amino acids. With 4 bases clipped from V and 4 bases from J, the junction kept 5 bases outside the gene matches. The CDR3 loop is CAWTLQGVYGYTF. The DNA of the CDR3 is TGTGCCTGGACCCTACAGGGGGTCTATGGCTACACCTTC. The variable domain in full, completed from reference TRBV30 and TRBJ1-2, reads SQTIHQWPATLVQPVGSPLSLECTVEGTSNPNLYWYRQAAGRGLQLLFYSVGIGQISSEVPQNLSASRPQDRQFILSSKKLLLSDSGFYLCAWTLQGVYGYTFGSGTRLTVV.

This clone was seen once. The rearrangement joins TRBV5-1 to TRBJ1-2, with a tentative D call TRBD1 (5 bases). V was shortened by 0 bases and J by 2 bases, with 5 bases between the two germline ends. CDR1 and CDR2 (germline): SGHRS, YFSETQ. The CDR3 covers 13 residues. The CDR3 bases are TGCGCCAGCAGCTTGGGGGGCAACTATGGCTACACCTTC. Its protein is CASSLGGNYGYTF.